This T cell receptor (beta chain) was retrieved from a study of cytomegalovirus exposure and HLA in healthy donors (dated by TCRdb to about 2017). The study in broad terms: A later analysis indicated that the 130 or so validation repertoires were generated on the platform also employed for the roughly 720 repertoires of the first cohort. Along with the roughly 610-subject first cohort, a separate validation cohort of over a hundred different subjects was used. The study combined high-throughput TCR immunosequencing, statistical association of individual TCRs with disease status, and machine learning to predict cytomegalovirus infection status. The study aimed to test whether cataloging public T cell receptors could reveal signatures of past pathogen exposure.

V lost 1 base and J lost 8 bases; the stretch between them is 12 bases long. The germline V gene encodes CDR1 SGHRS and CDR2 YFSETQ. Including the terminal cysteine and phenylalanine, the CDR3 comprises 13 residues. Only the CDR3 portion is preserved as DNA: 39 bases, with reading frame beginning at the first base. Paper-wide results and their limitations: The classifier was reported to diagnose cytomegalovirus status with high specificity and sensitivity in both the original and validation cohorts. The study listed approximately 160 TCR beta chains as associated with cytomegalovirus. Of the cluster scores, roughly 95% were above 0 in a later analysis, which found that TCRs clustered in the first cohort also tended to co-occur in the 95 to 150 validation repertoires. The validation cohort had no HLA typing available for a later analysis, so co-occurrence within that cohort was assessed over all 120 or so repertoires. In vitro tests confirmed that a few of the cytomegalovirus-associated TCR beta chains recognize cytomegalovirus antigens. It was suggested by the authors that the approach could potentially be generalized to other disease states and immunological phenotypes. Across donors, most TCR sequences were observed very rarely, whereas some public TCRs were present in many individuals.

The receptor library was made with the immunoSEQ multiplex PCR assay. The original methods were these. A statistical classification framework was built to diagnose cytomegalovirus status from the catalog of TCR beta chain sequences. TCRdb took this table from immuneACCESS and kept in-frame rearrangements with V and J called. Such tables lack part of the clones; where checked against another copy, unresolved V genes explain under half of the gap, and the rest is unexplained. That table gives V, J and clone size, and the DNA gave D and trimming. Present in this sample are around 71,000 clones, approximately 93% of which were seen just once. The ten largest clonotypes hold about 1.5% of the sample. The donors were included in the validation cohort of over a hundred subjects, a group kept apart from the roughly 700-subject first cohort. This clone has a handful of counts. This receptor's antigen is unknown. No base quality values were provided; no much bigger clone lies one nucleotide off.

In this chain, TRBV5-1 is recombined with TRBJ1-2; the D region possibly corresponds to TRBD1 (6 bases align). Sequencing was performed on PBMCs. The source is a man younger than 35 in good health and CMV-seropositive. The bases are TGCGCCAGCAGCTTGACAGGGAGTCAGGGCTACACCTTC. This translates into CASSLTGSQGYTF.